Below, 14 T cell receptor beta chains from the same sample are listed, as sequenced in a study of shared clonotypes between healthy human individuals. Using immunoSEQ multiplex PCR, the repertoire was profiled, and TCRdb retains in-frame clones only, with some absent. The sample yields 2 million to 2.5 million clones, around 92% seen once. Material for sequencing was naive CD4+ T cells from PBMCs. Stated subset: CD45RA+ positively selected. These receptors came from a young man in good health. Some clones in this sample may be carry-over from other donors' samples.

This chain links TRBV30 with TRBJ2-5; D is ambiguous. Trimming pared 0 bases from V and 1 base from J, leaving 12 bases between. Looked up from germline, CDR1 is GTSNPN and CDR2 is SVGIG (reference sequence). This CDR3 has 15 amino acids. The CDR3 bases are TGTGCCTGGAGTGTAGGGTCGACCCCCCAAGAGACCCAGTACTTC. It codes for CAWSVGSTPQETQYF.

This clone was detected once. The chain combines TRBV5-1 with TRBJ2-1; 10 nucleotides match TRBD2. The CDR3 contains 16 residues. CDR1 is SGHRS, CDR2 YFSETQ, per germline. The J segment lost 8 bases and the V segment lost 0 bases, leaving 8 bases of the junction unmatched. The CDR3 DNA sequence: TGCGCCAGCAGCTTGGTCCCTAGCGGGAGTGTCTATGAGCAGTTCTTC. It is translated as CASSLVPSGSVYEQFF.

The chain links TRBV7-3 to TRBJ2-1, with D unresolved. The CDR3 totals 12 residues. The V and J ends lost 5 bases and 4 bases respectively, with 6 bases between them. Germline lookup yields CDR1 SGHTA and CDR2 FQGTGA. Here the CDR3 reads CASSSTYNEQFF. Here the CDR3 DNA reads TGTGCCAGCAGCAGCACATACAATGAGCAGTTCTTC.

On this clone itself: This same CDR3 is encoded by further DNA sequences in the sample. The chain has TRBV5-1 and TRBJ2-7; D is unclear. Between the trimmed V and J ends, which lost 1 base and 5 bases, there was a span of 7 bases. Germline V gene data show CDR1 as SGHRS and CDR2 as YFSETQ. The CDR3 covers 12 residues. The CDR3 coding sequence is TGCGCCAGCAGCTTGCTCGGTCACGAGCAGTACTTC. This gives the protein CASSLLGHEQYF.

This clone has a handful of counts. This chain connects TRBV28 to TRBJ1-5, with D perhaps matching TRBD1 (5 bases). The CDR3 consists of 12 residues. Per germline, CDR1 MDHEN and CDR2 SYDVKM. CDR3 coding DNA: TGTGCGGCAGGGCAGCTCAATCAGCCCCAGCATTTT. Its protein is CAAGQLNQPQHF.

The gene calls are TRBV11-2 and TRBJ1-5; D perhaps matches TRBD1 (5 bases). This CDR3 comprises 15 residues. Germline CDR1 reads SGHAT; CDR2 reads FQNNGV. V lost 5 bases and J 3 bases, leaving 14 bases between the germline ends. CDR3 coding DNA: TGTGCCAGCAGCGTAAAGGCGGGGGACAATCAGCCCCAGCATTTT. This codes for CASSVKAGDNQPQHF.

The chain joins TRBV7-2 to TRBJ1-2; 8 bases are shared with TRBD1. V lost 3 bases and J lost 3; bases outside the gene matches: 12. CDR3 length: 17 amino acids. Germline V CDR1 and CDR2: SGHTA, FQGNSA. This CDR3 reads CASSFEARSGGDYGYTF. CDR3 in DNA: TGTGCCAGCAGCTTTGAAGCCCGATCAGGGGGCGACTATGGCTACACCTTC.

CDR3 sequence (DNA): TGTGCCAGCAGCACTCGGGACAGGGGGTTGGCAGATACGCAGTATTTT. Its protein product is CASSTRDRGLADTQYF. The genes are TRBV5-4 and TRBJ2-3; TRBD1 agrees at 11 bases. The CDR3 extends over 16 amino acids. Germline CDR1 SGHNT, CDR2 YYREEE (reference sequence). The V segment lost 4 bases and the J segment 4 bases; nucleotides outside the gene matches: 8.

This sequence joins TRBV28 and TRBJ1-3, with 8 bases that match TRBD1. The germline V gene has CDR1 MDHEN and CDR2 SYDVKM. J gave up 0 bases and V 7 bases, and 2 bases lay outside the gene matches. This CDR3 contains 14 residues. CDR3 DNA sequence: TGTGCCAGCACCACAGGGGGCTCTGGAAACACCATATATTTT. Translation: CASTTGGSGNTIYF.

As DNA, the CDR3 is TGTGCCAGCAATAACCGGTACCAAGAGACCCAGTACTTC. Protein: CASNNRYQETQYF. V gene TRBV25-1 combines with J gene TRBJ2-5; D gene uncertain. Per germline, CDR1 MGHDK and CDR2 SYGVNS. The CDR3 consists of 13 residues. Deletions cut 7 bases from V and 0 bases from J, with 9 bases between.

The genes are TRBV18 and TRBJ1-3, with a weak D call TRBD1 (5 bases). Germline values: CDR1 KGHSH, CDR2 LQKENI. CDR3 length: 16 amino acids. Trimming shortened V by 3 bases and J by 0 bases, and 12 bases separated the two germline ends. CDR3 nucleotides: TGTGCCAGCTCACCCGACAGCTATTACTCTGGAAACACCATATATTTT. This encodes CASSPDSYYSGNTIYF.

V gene TRBV28 combines with J gene TRBJ1-2; D gene ambiguous. Trimming removed 5 bases at V and 7 bases at J, with 8 bases between. The CDR3 spans 11 residues. The germline V gene encodes CDR1 MDHEN and CDR2 SYDVKM. CDR3 sequence (DNA): TGTGCCAGCAGTGCCCACGGTGGCTACACCTTC. Its protein is CASSAHGGYTF.

V is TRBV5-1 and J is TRBJ2-1, with TRBD1 matching over 11 bases. This CDR3 spans 19 amino acids. Germline V gives CDR1 SGHRS, CDR2 YFSETQ. Germline trimming cut 1 base from V and 4 bases from J; bases unmatched to any gene: 13. The chain's CDR3 is CASSLWFGGQGARYNEQFF. The DNA for the CDR3 is TGCGCCAGCAGCTTGTGGTTCGGAGGACAGGGGGCAAGGTACAATGAGCAGTTCTTC.

The rearrangement uses TRBV5-1 and TRBJ2-7; no clear D. V lost 4 bases and J 1 base, leaving 18 bases between the germline ends. In germline, CDR1 is SGHRS, CDR2 YFSETQ. The CDR3 consists of 16 residues. CDR3 DNA sequence: TGCGCCAGCAGCCTCGGAGACATGCTTGTTTCCTACGAGCAGTACTTC. This sequence encodes CASSLGDMLVSYEQYF.